Shown below are 16 T cell receptor beta chains from a single sample sequenced in a study of blood T cell repertoires in COVID-19. TCRdb's table, derived via immunoSEQ multiplex PCR, lists solely in-frame clones and lacks some. This table holds about 240,000 clones, approximately 90% found once. Sequencing was carried out using peripheral blood. The receptors shown here come from a man between 60 and 70 years old who had recovered from COVID-19.

This sequence joins TRBV7-9 and TRBJ2-5; D is undetermined. Trimming pared 2 bases from V and 3 bases from J, leaving 10 bases between. The CDR3 contains 14 residues. Germline V CDR1 and CDR2: SEHNR, FQNEAQ (reference sequence). The CDR3 nucleotides read TGTGCCAGCAGCTTAACTACGGGTAAAGAGACCCAGTACTTC. It is translated as CASSLTTGKETQYF.

As concerns this clone: Other nucleotide sequences from this sample produce the same CDR3. This rearrangement joins TRBV11-2 to TRBJ2-1; a weak D match, TRBD2 (6 bases). The CDR3 contains 15 residues. Trimming cost V 1 base and J 0 bases, with 7 bases left between them. The V gene's germline CDR1 is SGHAT and CDR2 FQNNGV. The CDR3 DNA sequence: TGTGCCAGCAGCTTAGCCGGGAGCTCCTACAATGAGCAGTTCTTC. Amino acid sequence: CASSLAGSSYNEQFF.

This chain joins TRBV18 and TRBJ1-3; 9 nucleotides line up with TRBD1. V lost 1 base and J lost 8; bases outside the gene matches: 12. Germline V CDR1 and CDR2: KGHSH, LQKENI. The CDR3 is 17 residues long. The CDR3: CASSPRWTGASPDTIYF. The CDR3 nucleotides read TGTGCCAGCTCACCACGGTGGACAGGGGCTTCGCCAGACACCATATATTTT.

The V and J genes are TRBV18 and TRBJ1-3; no clear D. This CDR3 is built from 13 residues. CDR1 is KGHSH, CDR2 LQKENI, per germline. Trimming took off 0 bases at V and 7 bases at J, with 7 bases between the two ends. The CDR3 bases are TGTGCCAGCTCACCACCGGGCGCCAACACCATATATTTT. This translates into CASSPPGANTIYF.

The chain couples TRBV9 to TRBJ1-5, with D possibly TRBD1 on 5 matching bases. Looked up from germline, CDR1 is SGDLS and CDR2 is YYNGEE. The CDR3 sequence is 13 residues long. Trimming took 3 bases from V and 8 from J, leaving 12 bases between them. The CDR3: CASSGPRGEPQHF. CDR3 coding DNA: TGTGCCAGCAGCGGTCCCCGGGGGGAGCCCCAGCATTTT.

A single count supports this clone. The V and J genes are TRBV12-5 and TRBJ2-3, with TRBD2 matching 10 bases. V lost 7 bases, J lost 2 bases, and 30 bases stayed unmatched. The V gene's germline CDR1 is LGHNT and CDR2 FRNRAP. CDR3 length: 23 amino acids. The CDR3: CASAVRRGILRDQAGGPTDTQYF. CDR3 sequence (DNA): TGTGCTAGTGCCGTCCGACGGGGAATTCTCCGGGATCAAGCGGGGGGGCCCACAGATACGCAGTATTTT.

V gene TRBV2 combines with J gene TRBJ2-2; a possible D gene is TRBD2 (6 bases). This CDR3 has 15 amino acids. V gave up 6 bases and J gave up 4 bases, with 15 bases separating them. Germline V gene sequence: CDR1 SNHLY, CDR2 FYNNEI. The CDR3 bases are TGTGCCAGCAGCGCCGGGGGTCGTGGCACCGGGGAGCTGTTTTTT. This encodes CASSAGGRGTGELFF.

The rearrangement links TRBV11-3 to TRBJ2-5; 8 nucleotides align to TRBD1. The junction had 5 bases not matched to a gene; V was cut back by 5 bases and J by 3 bases. The CDR3 runs to 14 residues. Germline V lookup: CDR1 SGHNT, CDR2 YENEEA. The CDR3 sequence: CASSRRTGKETQYF. The CDR3 bases are TGTGCCAGCAGCCGCAGGACAGGGAAAGAGACCCAGTACTTC.

The CDR3 is CASSPGQGAYYGYTF. CDR3 coding DNA: TGTGCCAGCAGCCCGGGACAGGGGGCTTACTATGGCTACACCTTC. The V call is TRBV7-8, the J call TRBJ1-2; 12 positions agree with TRBD1. V lost 5 bases to trimming and J lost 3 bases; unmatched junction nucleotides: 4. The CDR3 extends over 15 amino acids. Germline CDR1 SGHVS, CDR2 FQNEAQ.

V usage is TRBV6-6 and J usage is TRBJ2-7; 8 bases match TRBD2. V gave up 5 bases and J gave up 0 bases; unmatched junction bases: 6. Per the germline V gene, CDR1 is MNHNY and CDR2 is SVGAGI (reference sequence). This CDR3 has 15 amino acids. This chain's CDR3 is CASSPGLVNSYEQYV. The CDR3 DNA reads TGTGCCAGCAGTCCGGGACTAGTGAACTCCTACGAGCAGTACGTC.

Only one count was recorded for this clone. V gene TRBV21-1 combines with J gene TRBJ2-7; TRBD2, as called in the table, went unchecked against the DNA. TRBV21-1 is a pseudogene segment. The CDR3 totals 14 residues. CDR3 in amino acids: CASSKIGRDYEQYV. The CDR3, as DNA: TGTGCCAGCAGCAAGATAGGGAGAGATTACGAGCAGTACGTC.

The chain has TRBV15 and TRBJ2-2, with TRBD1 identical over 9 bases. This CDR3 region has 16 residues. With 3 bases clipped from V and 5 bases from J, the junction kept 7 bases outside the gene matches. Germline values: CDR1 LNHNV, CDR2 YYDKDF (reference sequence). CDR3 nucleotide sequence: TGTGCCACCAGCAGGGCCGGGACAGGGAAGACCGGGGAGCTGTTTTTT. Translation gives CATSRAGTGKTGELFF.

This clone has only one observation. The chain employs TRBV18 and TRBJ1-2; D call uncertain. Trimming cost V 2 bases and J 4 bases, with 5 bases left between them. From germline, CDR1 is KGHSH and CDR2 LQKENI. This CDR3 has 12 amino acids. The CDR3 loop is CASSPEGYGYTF. The CDR3 DNA reads TGTGCCAGCTCACCAGAGGGCTATGGCTACACCTTC.

This sequence joins TRBV11-2 and TRBJ2-2; no clear D. This CDR3 spans 14 amino acids. V dropped 5 bases and J dropped 7 bases, with 14 bases sitting between them. Per germline, CDR1 SGHAT and CDR2 FQNNGV. As DNA, the CDR3 is TGTGCCAGCAGCCCCCTGTGGGCTTTCGGGGAGCTGTTTTTT. Translating gives CASSPLWAFGELFF.

The chain links TRBV5-1 to TRBJ2-3, with D possibly being TRBD2 (6 bases). The CDR3 has 15 residues. Trimming removed 3 bases from V and 1 base from J, with 12 bases in between. Per the germline V gene, CDR1 is SGHRS and CDR2 is YFSETQ. The CDR3 sequence is CASSYYLARTDTQYF. CDR3 DNA sequence: TGCGCCAGCAGCTACTACCTAGCGCGCACAGATACGCAGTATTTT.

The gene calls are TRBV6-1 and TRBJ2-7; D gene uncertain. Looked up from germline, CDR1 is MNHNS and CDR2 is SASEGT. The CDR3 is 12 amino acids. V shed 2 bases and J shed 6 bases, with 8 bases lying between them. DNA for the CDR3: TGTGCCAGCAGTGAACAGGTCGGCGAGCAGTACTTC. As protein: CASSEQVGEQYF.